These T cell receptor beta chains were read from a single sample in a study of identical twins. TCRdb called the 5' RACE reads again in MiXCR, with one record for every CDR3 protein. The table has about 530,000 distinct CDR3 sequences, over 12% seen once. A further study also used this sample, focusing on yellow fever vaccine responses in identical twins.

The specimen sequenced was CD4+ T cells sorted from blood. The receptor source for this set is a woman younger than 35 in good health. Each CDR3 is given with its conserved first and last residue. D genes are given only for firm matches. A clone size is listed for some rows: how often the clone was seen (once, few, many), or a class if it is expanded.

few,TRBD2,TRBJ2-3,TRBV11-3,TGTGCCAGCAGCTCCGCCGTTAGCGGGGGTCTCACAGATACGCAGTATTTT,CASSSAVSGGLTDTQYF
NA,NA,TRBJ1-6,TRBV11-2,TGTGCCAGCAGCTTGGACAGCCTTAATTCACCCCTCCACTTT,CASSLDSLNSPLHF
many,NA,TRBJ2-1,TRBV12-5,TGTGCTAGTGGAGCGAACTACAATGAGCAGTTCTTC,CASGANYNEQFF
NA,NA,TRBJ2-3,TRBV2,TGTGCCAGCAGCCCACAGGGAACAGATACGCAGTATTTT,CASSPQGTDTQYF
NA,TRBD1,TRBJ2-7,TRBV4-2,TGTGCCAGCAGCCAAAATTTGGGGACAGGGTACGAGCAGTACTTC,CASSQNLGTGYEQYF
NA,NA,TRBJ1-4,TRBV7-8,TGTGCCAGCAGCCAATCTAATGAAAAACTGTTTTTT,CASSQSNEKLFF
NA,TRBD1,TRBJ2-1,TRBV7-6,TGTGCCAGCAGCTTGGGGACAGGGAACAATGAGCAGTTCTTC,CASSLGTGNNEQFF
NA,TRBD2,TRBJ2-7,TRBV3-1,TGTGCCAGCAAGACTAGCGGGAGCGAGCAGTACTTC,CASKTSGSEQYF
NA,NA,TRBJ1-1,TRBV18,TGTGCCAGCTCAGCCATTACCGGGACATTCGCTGAAGCTTTCTTT,CASSAITGTFAEAFF
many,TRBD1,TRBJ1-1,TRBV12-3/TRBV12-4,TGTGCCAGCGGAGACTGGGACAGGGAAAACACTGAAGCTTTCTTT,CASGDWDRENTEAFF
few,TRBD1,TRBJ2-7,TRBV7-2,TGTGCCAGCACCTCCCGGGACAGGGGGAACTACGAGCAGTACTTC,CASTSRDRGNYEQYF
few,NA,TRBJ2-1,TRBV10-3,TGTGCCATCAGTGGTGGGGACTCCTACAATGAGCAGTTCTTC,CAISGGDSYNEQFF
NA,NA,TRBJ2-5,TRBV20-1,TGCAGTGCTAGGGTGGTCCGGGAACAAGAGACCCAGTACTTC,CSARVVREQETQYF
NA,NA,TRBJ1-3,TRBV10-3,TGTGCCATCAGTGAGTCGGGCCAGGGGGGAAACACCATATATTTT,CAISESGQGGNTIYF
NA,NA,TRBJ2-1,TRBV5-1,TGCGCCAGCAGCTCCAGGGAAGGGTCCTACAATGAGCAGTTCTTC,CASSSREGSYNEQFF
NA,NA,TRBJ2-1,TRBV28,TGTGCCAGCCTGGGGCCCCTGGAGAGTGAGCAGTTCTTC,CASLGPLESEQFF
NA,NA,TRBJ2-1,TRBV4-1,TGCGCCAGCAGCCACGGGGGCTCTCGCGGCACCTACAATGAGCAGTTCTTC,CASSHGGSRGTYNEQFF
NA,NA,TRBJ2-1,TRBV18,TGTGCCAGCTCACCATCCTATGGATCCTACAATGAGCAGTTCTTC,CASSPSYGSYNEQFF
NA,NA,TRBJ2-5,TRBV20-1,TGCAGTGCTAGGGGGTTTGAAGAGACCCAGTACTTC,CSARGFEETQYF
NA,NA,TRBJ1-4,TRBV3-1,TGTGCCAGTAAGGGTGACGCAACTAATGAAAAACTGTTTTTT,CASKGDATNEKLFF
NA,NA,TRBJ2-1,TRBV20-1,TGCAGTGCCGAGCGGTACAATGAGCAGTTCTTC,CSAERYNEQFF
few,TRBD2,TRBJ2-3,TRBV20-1,TGCAGTGCTAGAGCCGAGCCGGGACTAGCGGGGGGGGCAGATACGCAGTATTTT,CSARAEPGLAGGADTQYF
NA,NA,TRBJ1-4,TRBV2,TGTGCCAGCAGTAGAGACAGGCCCGGACTAACAACTAATGAAAAACTGTTTTTT,CASSRDRPGLTTNEKLFF
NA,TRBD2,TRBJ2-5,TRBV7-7,TGTGCCAGCAGCGCCGGACTAGCGGGAAAAGAGACCCAGTACTTC,CASSAGLAGKETQYF
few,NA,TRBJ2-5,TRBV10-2,TGCGCCACCGACAGGGGAGGGTTAGCGGAGACCCAGTACTTC,CATDRGGLAETQYF
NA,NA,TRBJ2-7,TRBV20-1,TGCAGTGCTAGAGATTGGCAGGGGAGCTACGAGCAGTACTTC,CSARDWQGSYEQYF
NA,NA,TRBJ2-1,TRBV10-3,TGTGCCATCAGTGAAACGGATGAGCAGTTCTTC,CAISETDEQFF
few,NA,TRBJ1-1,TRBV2,TGTGCCAGCACCGGACACACGAACACTGAAGCTTTCTTT,CASTGHTNTEAFF
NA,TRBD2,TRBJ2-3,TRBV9,TGTGCCAGCAGCGCCTCAATTGGGACTATTACTAGCACAGATACGCAGTATTTT,CASSASIGTITSTDTQYF
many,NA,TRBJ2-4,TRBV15,TGTGCCACCAGCAGAGAGTCAACAACACAGTACTTC,CATSRESTTQYF
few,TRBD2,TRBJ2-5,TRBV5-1,TGCGCCAGCAGCTTTGGTAGCGGGGGCCAAGAGACCCAGTACTTC,CASSFGSGGQETQYF
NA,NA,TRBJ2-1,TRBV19,TGTGCCAGTAGTGCCCGGGAAGGAATTTACAATGAGCAGTTCTTC,CASSAREGIYNEQFF
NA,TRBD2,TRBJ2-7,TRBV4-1,TGCGCCAGCAGCCGCGGGACAGCGGGACTAGCGACGGTAAGCTCCTACGAGCAGTACTTC,CASSRGTAGLATVSSYEQYF
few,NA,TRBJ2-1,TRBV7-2,TGTGCCAGCAGCTCGACTGTAGAGCAGTTCTTC,CASSSTVEQFF
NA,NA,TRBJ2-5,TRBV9,TGTGCCAGCAGCGCCTTAACCCTGGGGGAGACCCAGTACTTC,CASSALTLGETQYF
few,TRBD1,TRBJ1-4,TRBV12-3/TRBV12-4,TGTGCCAGCACCGAGACAGGGAAACGTGAAAAACTGTTTTTT,CASTETGKREKLFF
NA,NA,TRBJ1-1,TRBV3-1,TGTGCCAGCAGATCCAGTGCTGAAGCTTTCTTT,CASRSSAEAFF
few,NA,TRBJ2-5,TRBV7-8,TGTGCCAGCAGCCCGAAGGGCCAAGAGACCCAGTACTTC,CASSPKGQETQYF
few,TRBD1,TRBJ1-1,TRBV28,TGTGCCAGCAGTCTGACAGGGTTTTTGGGTACTTTGGACGAAGCTTTCTTT,CASSLTGFLGTLDEAFF
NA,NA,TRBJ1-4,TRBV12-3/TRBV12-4,TGTGCCAGCAGTCCAAGACTGGGAATTAATGAAAAACTGTTTTTT,CASSPRLGINEKLFF
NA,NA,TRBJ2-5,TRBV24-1,TGTGCCACCAGTCGGCAGGCAGGGGCCCAGTACTTC,CATSRQAGAQYF
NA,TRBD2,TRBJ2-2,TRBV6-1,TGTGCCAGCGGGGCGGGAGGGGTGACCGGGGAGCTGTTTTTT,CASGAGGVTGELFF
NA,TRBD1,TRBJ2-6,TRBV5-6,TGTGCCAGCAGTCCTTCGGGACAGGCCCTTGGGGTCCTGACTTTC,CASSPSGQALGVLTF